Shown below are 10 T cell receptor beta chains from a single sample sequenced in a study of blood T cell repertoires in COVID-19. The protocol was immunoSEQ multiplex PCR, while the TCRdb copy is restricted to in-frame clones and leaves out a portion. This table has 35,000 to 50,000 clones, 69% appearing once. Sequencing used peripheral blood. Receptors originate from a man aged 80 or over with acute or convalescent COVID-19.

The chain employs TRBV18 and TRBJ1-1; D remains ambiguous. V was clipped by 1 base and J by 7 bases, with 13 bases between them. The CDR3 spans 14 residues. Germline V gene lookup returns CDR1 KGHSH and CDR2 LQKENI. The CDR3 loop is CASSPRREEGEAFF. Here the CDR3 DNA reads TGTGCCAGCTCACCACGCCGGGAAGAGGGTGAAGCTTTCTTT. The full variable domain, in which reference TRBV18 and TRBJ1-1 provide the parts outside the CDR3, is NAGVMQNPRHLVRRRGQEARLRCSPMKGHSHVYWYRQLPEEGLKFMVYLQKENIIDESGMPKERFSAEFPKEGPSILRIQQVVRGDSAAYFCASSPRREEGEAFFGQGTRLTVV.

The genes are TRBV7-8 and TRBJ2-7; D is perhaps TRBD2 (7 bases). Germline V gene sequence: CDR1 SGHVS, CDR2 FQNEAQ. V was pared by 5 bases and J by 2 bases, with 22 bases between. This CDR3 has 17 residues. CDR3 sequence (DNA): TGTGCCAGCAGCCCGACTAGTGGGGGAGGGACACCCTACGAGCAGTACTTC. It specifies CASSPTSGGGTPYEQYF.

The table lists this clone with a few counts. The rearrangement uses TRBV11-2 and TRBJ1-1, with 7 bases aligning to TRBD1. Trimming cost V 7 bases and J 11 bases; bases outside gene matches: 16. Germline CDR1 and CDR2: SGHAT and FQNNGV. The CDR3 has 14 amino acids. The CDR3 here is CASTPVGHQGVAFF. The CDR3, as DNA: TGTGCCAGCACCCCCGTTGGGCATCAGGGGGTTGCTTTCTTT. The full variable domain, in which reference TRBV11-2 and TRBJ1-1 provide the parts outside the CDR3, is EAGVAQSPRYKIIEKRQSVAFWCNPISGHATLYWYQQILGQGPKLLIQFQNNGVVDDSQLPKDRFSAERLKGVDSTLKIQPAKLEDSAVYLCASTPVGHQGVAFFGQGTRLTVV.

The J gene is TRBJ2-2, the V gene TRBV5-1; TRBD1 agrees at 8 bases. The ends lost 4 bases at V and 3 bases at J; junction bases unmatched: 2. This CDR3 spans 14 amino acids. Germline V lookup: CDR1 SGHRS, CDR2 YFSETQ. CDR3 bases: TGCGCCAGCAGCGAGACAGGGGACACCGGGGAGCTGTTTTTT. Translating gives CASSETGDTGELFF.

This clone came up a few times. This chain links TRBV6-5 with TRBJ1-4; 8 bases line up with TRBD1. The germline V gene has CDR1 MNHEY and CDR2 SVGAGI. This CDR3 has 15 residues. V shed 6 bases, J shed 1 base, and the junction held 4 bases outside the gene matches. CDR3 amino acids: CASRKTGGTNEKLFF. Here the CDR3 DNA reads TGTGCCAGCAGAAAAACAGGGGGAACTAATGAAAAACTGTTTTTT.

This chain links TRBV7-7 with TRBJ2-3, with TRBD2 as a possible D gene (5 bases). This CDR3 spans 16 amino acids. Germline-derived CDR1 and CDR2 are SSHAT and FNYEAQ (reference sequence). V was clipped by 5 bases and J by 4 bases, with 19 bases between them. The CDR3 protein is CASSPYDGIGSDTQYF. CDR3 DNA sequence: TGTGCCAGCAGCCCGTATGACGGGATCGGTTCAGATACGCAGTATTTT.

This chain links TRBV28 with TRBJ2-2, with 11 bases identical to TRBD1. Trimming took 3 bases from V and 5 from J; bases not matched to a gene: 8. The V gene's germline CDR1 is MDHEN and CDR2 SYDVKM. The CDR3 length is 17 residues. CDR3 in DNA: TGTGCCAGCAGTTTTGTCTCGGACAGGGGGCTTACCGGGGAGCTGTTTTTT. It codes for CASSFVSDRGLTGELFF.

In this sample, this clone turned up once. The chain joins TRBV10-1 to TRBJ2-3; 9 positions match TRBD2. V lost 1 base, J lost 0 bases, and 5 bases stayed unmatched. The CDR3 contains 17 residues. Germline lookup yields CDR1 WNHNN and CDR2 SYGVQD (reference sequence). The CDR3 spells CASSELPREGSTDTQYF. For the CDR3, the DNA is TGCGCCAGCAGTGAGTTACCGCGGGAGGGAAGCACAGATACGCAGTATTTT.

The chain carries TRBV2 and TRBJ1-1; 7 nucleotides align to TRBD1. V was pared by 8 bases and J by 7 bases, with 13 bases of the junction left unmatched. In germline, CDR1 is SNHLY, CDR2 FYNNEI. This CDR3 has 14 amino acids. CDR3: CASGRDREFYEAFF. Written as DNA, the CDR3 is TGTGCCAGCGGCCGGGACAGAGAATTCTATGAAGCTTTCTTT.

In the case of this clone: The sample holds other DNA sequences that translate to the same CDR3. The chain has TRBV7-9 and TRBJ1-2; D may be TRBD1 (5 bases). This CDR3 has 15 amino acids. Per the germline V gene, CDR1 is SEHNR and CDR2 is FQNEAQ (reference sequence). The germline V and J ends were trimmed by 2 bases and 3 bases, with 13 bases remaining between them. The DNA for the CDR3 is TGTGCCAGCAGCTTACGCCAGGGCTTGCACTATGGCTACACCTTC. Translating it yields CASSLRQGLHYGYTF.